These T cell receptor beta chains were read from a single sample in a study of long-term antiretroviral therapy in people with HIV. Assay: immunoSEQ multiplex PCR; the TCRdb copy retains only in-frame clones and omits some. The table includes about 33,000 clones, about 80% detected once. This sample comprised unsorted PBMCs, obtained 2 years after starting antiretroviral therapy. These receptors were obtained from a woman between 45 and 60 years old with HIV. The CDR3 runs from the conserved cysteine through the conserved F or W. The D gene is left open where the match is weak. Part of the rows lack a size; the others show once, few, many or a class for expanded clones.

v_gene	abundance	j_gene	d_gene	CDR3aa	CDR3nt
TRBV5-6	-	TRBJ1-3	-	CASSLEGGGSGNTIYF	TGTGCCAGCAGCTTGGAGGGGGGCGGCTCTGGAAACACCATATATTTT
TRBV6-4	-	TRBJ2-2	-	CASSEGNTGELFF	TGTGCCAGCAGTGAGGGGAACACCGGGGAGCTGTTTTTT
TRBV19	-	TRBJ2-6	TRBD1	CASSSTGVASGANVLTF	TGTGCCAGTAGTAGTACAGGGGTAGCCTCTGGGGCCAACGTCCTGACTTTC
TRBV28	once	TRBJ1-6	-	CASSGGLDSFYNSPLHF	TGTGCCAGCAGTGGCGGTCTGGACAGTTTCTATAATTCACCCCTCCACTTT
TRBV21-1	-	TRBJ1-2	-	CASSKGARLEGYTF	TGTGCCAGCAGCAAAGGGGCCAGGCTGGAAGGCTACACCTTC
TRBV2	-	TRBJ1-3	TRBD1	CASRLRPRTGSSSGNTIYF	TGTGCCAGCAGATTAAGACCCCGGACAGGGTCGAGCTCTGGAAACACCATATATTTT
TRBV4-2	-	TRBJ1-5	-	CASSQDLSASNQPQHF	TGTGCCAGCAGCCAAGATCTTTCAGCGAGCAATCAGCCCCAGCATTTT
TRBV5-1	-	TRBJ2-1	-	CASSPPRRGNEQFF	TGCGCCAGCAGCCCCCCGCGGAGGGGGAATGAGCAGTTCTTC
TRBV11-2	-	TRBJ1-2	-	CASSLDPRAYHPVVYGYTF	TGTGCCAGCAGCTTAGATCCCAGGGCTTATCATCCGGTGGTTTATGGCTACACCTTC
TRBV9	once	TRBJ1-1	-	CASAPGAASSTEAFF	TGTGCCAGCGCCCCGGGGGCAGCAAGTTCCACTGAAGCTTTCTTT
TRBV2	-	TRBJ1-6	-	CASRSRVRADSPLHF	TGTGCCAGCAGGAGCCGGGTCAGGGCGGATTCACCCCTCCACTTT
TRBV11-2	-	TRBJ1-5	TRBD1	CASSESSGGSFRQPQHF	TGTGCCAGCAGCGAGTCATCAGGGGGCTCCTTCAGGCAGCCCCAGCATTTT
TRBV11-2	once	TRBJ2-5	-	CASSLVKGTQYF	TGTGCCAGCAGCTTAGTGAAGGGGACCCAGTACTTC
TRBV20-1	-	TRBJ2-5	-	CSAPLGETQYF	TGCAGTGCTCCGCTAGGAGAGACCCAGTACTTC
TRBV2	-	TRBJ2-2	-	CASNRATNTGELFF	TGTGCCAGCAACAGGGCCACGAACACCGGGGAGCTGTTTTTT
TRBV6-4	once	TRBJ2-5	TRBD1	CASSVKDRAETQYF	TGTGCCAGCAGTGTCAAGGACAGGGCAGAGACCCAGTACTTC
TRBV5-1	-	TRBJ2-7	-	CASSLEGQPFFPSYEQYF	TGCGCCAGCAGCTTGGAGGGTCAGCCCTTCTTCCCTTCCTACGAGCAGTACTTC
TRBV28	-	TRBJ2-1	-	CASKQGGSGEQFF	TGTGCCAGCAAACAGGGTGGTAGCGGTGAGCAGTTCTTC
TRBV5-5	medium-sized	TRBJ2-3	TRBD2	CASSGFLAGSSTDTQYF	TGTGCCAGCAGCGGATTCCTAGCGGGGTCTAGCACAGATACGCAGTATTTT
TRBV12-5	-	TRBJ2-2	TRBD1	CASGRDRGQPNTGELFF	TGTGCTAGTGGCCGGGACAGGGGGCAACCGAACACCGGGGAGCTGTTTTTT
TRBV30	-	TRBJ2-2	TRBD2	CASSTGGGAFRELFF	TGTGCTTCTTCGACGGGCGGGGGGGCCTTCAGGGAGCTGTTTTTT
TRBV2	-	TRBJ2-2	-	CASRTDMNTGELFF	TGTGCCAGCAGAACAGACATGAACACCGGGGAGCTGTTTTTT
TRBV5-5	-	TRBJ1-3	-	CASSGAWNSGNTIYF	TGTGCCAGCAGCGGAGCGTGGAATTCTGGAAACACCATATATTTT
TRBV6-1	-	TRBJ1-4	-	CASSTRGREKLFF	TGTGCCAGCAGTACCAGGGGTCGGGAAAAACTGTTTTTT
TRBV7-9	-	TRBJ1-2	-	CASSQTQGEDGYTF	TGTGCCAGCAGCCAGACCCAGGGAGAGGATGGCTACACCTTC
TRBV5-8	once	TRBJ1-2	-	CASSLGGVSYGYTF	TGTGCCAGCAGCTTGGGGGGGGTCTCCTATGGCTACACCTTC
TRBV5-6	-	TRBJ1-5	TRBD1	CASSLKGARSNQPQHF	TGTGCCAGCAGCTTGAAGGGGGCAAGGAGCAATCAGCCCCAGCATTTT
TRBV19	-	TRBJ1-2	TRBD1	CASSKKGARGYTF	TGTGCCAGTAGTAAAAAGGGGGCGCGGGGCTACACCTTC
TRBV19	-	TRBJ2-7	-	CASSIGGGFTYEQYF	TGTGCCAGTAGTATAGGGGGGGGCTTCACCTACGAGCAGTACTTC
TRBV9	-	TRBJ1-5	TRBD1	CASSPGGASNQPQHF	TGTGCCAGCAGCCCAGGGGGCGCGAGCAATCAGCCCCAGCATTTT